This TCR beta chain was identified during a study of blood T cell repertoires in COVID-19. Clones were sequenced by immunoSEQ multiplex PCR, and TCRdb holds only the in-frame ones, with some missing. The table includes tens of thousands of clones, about 82% detected once. The germline V and J ends were trimmed by 5 bases and 2 bases, with 14 bases remaining between them. The germline V gene has CDR1 SGHRS and CDR2 YFSETQ. The CDR3 is 15 residues long. V and J are TRBV5-1 and TRBJ2-4; D is possibly TRBD1 (6 bases). Sample: peripheral blood. The sequence was collected from an older woman with acute or convalescent COVID-19. In DNA form, the CDR3 reads TGCGCCAGCAGATTCAATGGACAGACCAAAAACATTCAGTACTTC. Its translation: CASRFNGQTKNIQYF.